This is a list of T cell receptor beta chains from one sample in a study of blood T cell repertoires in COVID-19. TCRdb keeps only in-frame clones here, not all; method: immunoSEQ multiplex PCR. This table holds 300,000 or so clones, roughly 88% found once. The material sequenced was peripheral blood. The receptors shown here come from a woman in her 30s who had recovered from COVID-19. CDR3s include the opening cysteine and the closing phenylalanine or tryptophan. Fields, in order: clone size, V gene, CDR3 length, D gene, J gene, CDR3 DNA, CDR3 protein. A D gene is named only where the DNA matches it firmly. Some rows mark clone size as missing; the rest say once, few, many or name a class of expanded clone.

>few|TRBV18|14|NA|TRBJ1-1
TGTGCCAGCTCACCAAGACAGACCGACACTGAAGCTTTCTTT
CASSPRQTDTEAFF
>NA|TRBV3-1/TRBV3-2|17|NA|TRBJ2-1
TGTGCCAGCAGCCTTTCTATCTGGGCGGGGCTGGACAATGAGCAGTTCTTC
CASSLSIWAGLDNEQFF
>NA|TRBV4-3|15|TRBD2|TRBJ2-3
TGCGCCAGCAGCCAAGGGACTAGCGGGGGGGGTACGCAGTATTTT
CASSQGTSGGGTQYF
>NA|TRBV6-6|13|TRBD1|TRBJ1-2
TGTGCCAGCAGTGCGGGACAGGGCTATGGCTACACCTTC
CASSAGQGYGYTF
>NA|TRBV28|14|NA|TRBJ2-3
TGTGCCAGCTCCCGGGCAGGGAGCACAGATACGCAGTATTTT
CASSRAGSTDTQYF
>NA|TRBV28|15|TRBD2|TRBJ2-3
TGTGCCAGCAGTGTAGCGGGGGGGCTAACAGATACGCAGTATTTT
CASSVAGGLTDTQYF
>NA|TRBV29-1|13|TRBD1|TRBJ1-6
TGCAGCGTTGGACAGGGCGGTAATTCACCCCTCCACTTT
CSVGQGGNSPLHF
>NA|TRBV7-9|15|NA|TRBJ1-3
TGTGCCAGCAGCCTATCACAGGGTGCTGGAAACACCATATATTTT
CASSLSQGAGNTIYF
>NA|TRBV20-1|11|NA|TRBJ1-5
TGCAGTGCTAGTACCGGTCAGCCCCAGCATTTT
CSASTGQPQHF
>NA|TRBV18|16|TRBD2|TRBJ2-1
TGTGCCAGCTCACCACGCTTAGCGGGGGGGCGCGGTGAGCAGTTCTTC
CASSPRLAGGRGEQFF
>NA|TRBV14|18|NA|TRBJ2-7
TGTGCCAGCAGCCCTGGACAGAGTTTAATTCCTACTAATGACGAGCAGTACTTC
CASSPGQSLIPTNDEQYF
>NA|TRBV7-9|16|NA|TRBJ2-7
TGTGCCAGCTCCCCCCTCGGGGGCGGGGGCCTCTACGAGCAGTACTTC
CASSPLGGGGLYEQYF
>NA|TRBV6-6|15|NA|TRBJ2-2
TGTGCCAGCAGTTACCGAGACAGCTACACCGGGGAGCTGTTTTTT
CASSYRDSYTGELFF
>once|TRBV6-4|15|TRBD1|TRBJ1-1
TGTGCCAGCAGTGTCCAGGGACAGGGAGAAACTGAAGCTTTCTTT
CASSVQGQGETEAFF
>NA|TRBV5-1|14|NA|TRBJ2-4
TGCGCCAGCAGCTTGTGGCGGGCCAAAAACATTCAGTACTTC
CASSLWRAKNIQYF
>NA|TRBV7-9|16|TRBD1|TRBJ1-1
TGTGCCAGCAGTCGGACAGGTGGAGCGGGGGGCACTGAAGCTTTCTTT
CASSRTGGAGGTEAFF
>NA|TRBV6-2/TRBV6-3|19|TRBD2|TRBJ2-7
TGTGCCAGCAGTCCCGCCGGACTAGCGGGGGCCTATTACATCTACGAGCAGTACTTC
CASSPAGLAGAYYIYEQYF
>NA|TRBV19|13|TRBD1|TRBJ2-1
TGTGCCAGTAGTATGGACAGGTTCAATGAGCAGTTCTTC
CASSMDRFNEQFF
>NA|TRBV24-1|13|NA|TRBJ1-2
TGTGCCACCAGTGACAGAATTAACTATGGCTACACCTTC
CATSDRINYGYTF